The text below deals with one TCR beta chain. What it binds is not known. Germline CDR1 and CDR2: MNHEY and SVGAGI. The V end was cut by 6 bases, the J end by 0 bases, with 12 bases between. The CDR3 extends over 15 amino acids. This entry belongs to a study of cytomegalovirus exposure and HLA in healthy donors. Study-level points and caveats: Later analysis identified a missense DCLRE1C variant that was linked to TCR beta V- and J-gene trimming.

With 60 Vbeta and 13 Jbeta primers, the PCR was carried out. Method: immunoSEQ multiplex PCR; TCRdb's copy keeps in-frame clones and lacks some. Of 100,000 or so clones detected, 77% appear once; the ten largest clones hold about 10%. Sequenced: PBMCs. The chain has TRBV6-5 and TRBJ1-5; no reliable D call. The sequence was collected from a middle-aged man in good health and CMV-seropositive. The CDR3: CASSSGLNSNQPQHF. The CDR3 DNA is TGTGCCAGCAGCAGCGGACTAAATAGCAATCAGCCCCAGCATTTT.